This T cell receptor (beta chain) is from a study of cytomegalovirus exposure and HLA in healthy donors. Study conclusions and caveats: Many donors shared some public TCRs, even though most TCR sequences were rare. Using the classifier, cytomegalovirus status was reportedly diagnosed with high specificity and sensitivity. Cytomegalovirus-associated status was assigned to approximately 160 TCR beta chains.

Losses at the gene ends were 0 bases for V and 3 bases for J; bases not matched to a gene: 6. The CDR3 loop spans 15 amino acids. Germline V lookup: CDR1 GTSNPN, CDR2 SVGIG (reference sequence). To note about this clone: Its antigen is currently unknown.

Using immunoSEQ multiplex PCR, the repertoire was profiled, and TCRdb retains in-frame clones only, with some absent. The top ten hold roughly a tenth of the sample, which has about 160,000 clones, roughly 84% seen once. The sequencing sample was made of PBMCs. The TCR was taken from a man aged 30 to 39 in good health and CMV-seropositive. The J gene is TRBJ2-3, the V gene TRBV30; the match to TRBD2 covers 7 bases. The CDR3 DNA reads TGTGCCTGGAGTGTACGGGGGGTGGTGACAGATACGCAGTATTTT. Translating gives CAWSVRGVVTDTQYF.